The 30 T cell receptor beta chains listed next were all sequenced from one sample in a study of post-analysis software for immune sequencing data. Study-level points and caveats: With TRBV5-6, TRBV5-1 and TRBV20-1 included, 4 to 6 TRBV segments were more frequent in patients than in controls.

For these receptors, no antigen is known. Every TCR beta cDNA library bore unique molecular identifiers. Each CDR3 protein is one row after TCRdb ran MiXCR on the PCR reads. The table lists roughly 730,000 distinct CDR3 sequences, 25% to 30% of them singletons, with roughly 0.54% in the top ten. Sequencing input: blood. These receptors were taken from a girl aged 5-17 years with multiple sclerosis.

The CDR3: CSVQGTGGFLSAPLHF. CDR3 in DNA: TGCAGTGTTCAGGGGACAGGGGGTTTTTTGAGCGCACCCCTCCACTTT. This chain uses TRBV20-1 with TRBJ1-6; 11 bases agree with TRBD1. From germline, CDR1 is DFQATT and CDR2 SNEGSKA (reference sequence). Losses at the gene ends were 7 bases for V and 11 bases for J; bases not matched to a gene: 16. This CDR3 spans 16 amino acids.

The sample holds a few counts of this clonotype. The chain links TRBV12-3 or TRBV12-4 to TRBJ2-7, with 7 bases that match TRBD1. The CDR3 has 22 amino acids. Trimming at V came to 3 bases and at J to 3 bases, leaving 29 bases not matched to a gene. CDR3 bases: TGTGCCAGCAGTTTTTTTAGGGGCGACAGGGAAAGTAGCCGAACCCCTTGCTACGAGCAGTACTTC. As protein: CASSFFRGDRESSRTPCYEQYF.

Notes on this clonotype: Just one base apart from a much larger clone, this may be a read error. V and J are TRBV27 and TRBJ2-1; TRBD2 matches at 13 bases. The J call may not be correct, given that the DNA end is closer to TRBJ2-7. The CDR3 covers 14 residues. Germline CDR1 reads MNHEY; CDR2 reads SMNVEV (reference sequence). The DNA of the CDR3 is TGTGCCAGCAGACTAGCGGGAGGGTACAATGAGCAGTACTTC. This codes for CASRLAGGYNEQYF.

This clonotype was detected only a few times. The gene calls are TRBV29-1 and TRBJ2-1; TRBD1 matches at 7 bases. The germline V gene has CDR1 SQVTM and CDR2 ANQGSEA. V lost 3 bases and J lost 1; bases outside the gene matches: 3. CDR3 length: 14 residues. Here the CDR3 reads CSVELQGSYNEQFF. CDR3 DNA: TGCAGCGTTGAGTTACAGGGGTCCTACAATGAGCAGTTCTTC.

CDR3 in amino acids: CSARGRLAGVYNEQFF. CDR3 DNA sequence: TGCAGTGCTAGAGGTCGGCTAGCGGGAGTATACAATGAGCAGTTCTTC. The chain couples TRBV20-1 to TRBJ2-1; 10 bases are a match to TRBD2. Germline assignment: CDR1 DFQATT and CDR2 SNEGSKA (reference sequence). V shed 1 base, J shed 4 bases, and the junction held 7 bases outside the gene matches. The CDR3 sequence is 16 residues long.

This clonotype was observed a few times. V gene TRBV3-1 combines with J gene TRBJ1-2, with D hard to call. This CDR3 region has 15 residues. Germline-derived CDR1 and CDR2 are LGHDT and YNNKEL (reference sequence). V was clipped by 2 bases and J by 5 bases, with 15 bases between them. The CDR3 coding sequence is TGTGCCAGCAGCCAATGGCAGGACCGTAGGTATGGCTACACCTTC. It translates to CASSQWQDRRYGYTF.

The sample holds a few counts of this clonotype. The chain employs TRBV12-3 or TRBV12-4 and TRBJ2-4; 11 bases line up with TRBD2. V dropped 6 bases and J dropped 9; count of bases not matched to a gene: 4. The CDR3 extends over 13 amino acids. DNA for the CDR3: TGTGCCAGCAGGACTAGCGGGAATGGCATTCAGTACTTC. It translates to CASRTSGNGIQYF.

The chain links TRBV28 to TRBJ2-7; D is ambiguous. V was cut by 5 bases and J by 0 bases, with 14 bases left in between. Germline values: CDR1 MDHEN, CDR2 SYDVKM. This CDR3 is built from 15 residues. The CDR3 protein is CASSPPAESSYEQYF. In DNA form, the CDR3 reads TGTGCCAGCAGTCCTCCGGCTGAGAGCTCCTACGAGCAGTACTTC.

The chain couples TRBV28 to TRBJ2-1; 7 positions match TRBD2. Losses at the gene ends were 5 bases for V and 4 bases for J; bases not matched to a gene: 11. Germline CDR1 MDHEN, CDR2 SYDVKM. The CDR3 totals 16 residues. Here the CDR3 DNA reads TGTGCCAGCAGTGCAAGAAGCGGGGTGGATTACAATGAGCAGTTCTTC. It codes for CASSARSGVDYNEQFF.

In DNA form, the CDR3 reads TGCAGCGTTGAAGGGCGGGGGAGGTACGAGCAGTACTTC. This translates into CSVEGRGRYEQYF. V gene TRBV29-1 combines with J gene TRBJ2-7, with 7 nucleotides matching TRBD2. Germline V gene sequence: CDR1 SQVTM, CDR2 ANQGSEA. The CDR3 loop spans 13 amino acids. The V segment lost 1 base and the J segment 4 bases; nucleotides outside the gene matches: 4.

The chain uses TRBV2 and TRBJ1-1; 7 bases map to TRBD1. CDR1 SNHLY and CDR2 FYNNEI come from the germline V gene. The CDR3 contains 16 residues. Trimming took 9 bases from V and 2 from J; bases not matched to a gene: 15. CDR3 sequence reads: CASRETTTGRNTEAFF. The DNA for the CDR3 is TGTGCCAGTAGGGAAACTACGACAGGGCGCAACACTGAAGCTTTCTTT. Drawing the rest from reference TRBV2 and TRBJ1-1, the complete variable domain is EPEVTQTPSHQVTQMGQEVILRCVPISNHLYFYWYRQILGQKVEFLVSFYNNEISEKSEIFDDQFSVERPDGSNFTLKIRSTKLEDSAMYFCASRETTTGRNTEAFFGQGTRLTVV.

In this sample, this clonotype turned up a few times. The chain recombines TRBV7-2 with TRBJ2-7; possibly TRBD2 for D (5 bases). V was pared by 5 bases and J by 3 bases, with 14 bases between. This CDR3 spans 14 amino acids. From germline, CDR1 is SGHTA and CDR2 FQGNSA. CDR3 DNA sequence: TGTGCCAGCAGCCCCGGACTGGGAAGCTACGAGCAGTACTTC. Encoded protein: CASSPGLGSYEQYF.

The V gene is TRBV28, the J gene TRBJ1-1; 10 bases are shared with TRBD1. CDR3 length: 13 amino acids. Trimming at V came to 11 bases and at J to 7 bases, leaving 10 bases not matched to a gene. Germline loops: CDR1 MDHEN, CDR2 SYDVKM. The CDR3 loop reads CAVRTGGLGEAFF. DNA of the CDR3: TGTGCCGTCAGGACAGGGGGATTGGGTGAAGCTTTCTTT.

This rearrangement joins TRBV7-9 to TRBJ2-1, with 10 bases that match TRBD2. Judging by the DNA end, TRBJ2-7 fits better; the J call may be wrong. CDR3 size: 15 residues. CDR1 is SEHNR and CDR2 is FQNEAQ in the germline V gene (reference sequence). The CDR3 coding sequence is TGTGCCAGCAGCTACGGGACTAGCGACTACAATGAGCAGTACTTC. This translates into CASSYGTSDYNEQYF.

The CDR3 DNA reads TGTGCCAGCAGCCGACACGATGAAGGCACCTTC. This codes for CASSRHDEGTF. The J gene is TRBJ1-2, the V gene TRBV7-9; D gene ambiguous. V lost 5 bases to trimming and J lost 13 bases, with 14 bases between them. CDR1 SEHNR and CDR2 FQNEAQ come from the germline V gene (reference sequence). CDR3 length equals 11 residues.

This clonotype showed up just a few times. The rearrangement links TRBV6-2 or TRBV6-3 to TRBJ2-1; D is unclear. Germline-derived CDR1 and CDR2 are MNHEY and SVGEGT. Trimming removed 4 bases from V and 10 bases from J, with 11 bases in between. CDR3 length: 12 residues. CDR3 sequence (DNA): TGTGCCAGCAGTTTTAGCATCTACGAGCAGTTCTTC. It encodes CASSFSIYEQFF.

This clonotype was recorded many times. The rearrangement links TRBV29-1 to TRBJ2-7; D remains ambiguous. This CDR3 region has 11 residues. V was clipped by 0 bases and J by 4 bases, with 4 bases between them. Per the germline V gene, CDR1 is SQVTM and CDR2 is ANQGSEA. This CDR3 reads CSVEELYEQYF. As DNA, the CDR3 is TGCAGCGTTGAAGAATTGTACGAGCAGTACTTC.

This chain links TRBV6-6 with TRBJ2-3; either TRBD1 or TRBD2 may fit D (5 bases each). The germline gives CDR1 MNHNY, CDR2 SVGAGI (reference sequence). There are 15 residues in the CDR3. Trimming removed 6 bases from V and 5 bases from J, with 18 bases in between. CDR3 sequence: CASSRRTPRGDTQYF. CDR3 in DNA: TGTGCCAGCAGCCGCAGGACCCCGAGGGGAGATACGCAGTATTTT.

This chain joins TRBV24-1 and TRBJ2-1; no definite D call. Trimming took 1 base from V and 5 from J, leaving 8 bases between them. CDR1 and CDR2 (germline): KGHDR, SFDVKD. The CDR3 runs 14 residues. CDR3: CATSDFGWDNEQFF. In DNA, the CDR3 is TGTGCCACCAGTGATTTTGGGTGGGACAATGAGCAGTTCTTC.

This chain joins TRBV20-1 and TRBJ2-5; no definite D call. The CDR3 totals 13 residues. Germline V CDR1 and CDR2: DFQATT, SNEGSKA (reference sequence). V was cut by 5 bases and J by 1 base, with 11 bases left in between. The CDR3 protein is CSAARRSQETQYF. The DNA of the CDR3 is TGCAGTGCTGCCAGGCGCTCCCAAGAGACCCAGTACTTC.

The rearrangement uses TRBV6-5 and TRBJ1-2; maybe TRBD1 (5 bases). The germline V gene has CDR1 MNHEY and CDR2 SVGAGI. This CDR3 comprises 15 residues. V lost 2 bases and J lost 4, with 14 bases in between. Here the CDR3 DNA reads TGTGCCAGCAGTTACACCATCGGGACTTGCTATGGCTACACCTTC. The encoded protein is CASSYTIGTCYGYTF.

CDR3 in DNA: TGTGCCAGCAGCTACACTAGCGGGAGAACCACCGGGGAGCTGTTTTTT. Translating it yields CASSYTSGRTTGELFF. The gene calls are TRBV5-5 and TRBJ2-2, with 11 bases fitting TRBD2. The V segment lost 3 bases and the J segment 4 bases; nucleotides outside the gene matches: 5. The length of the CDR3 is 16 residues. The germline V gene has CDR1 SGHKS and CDR2 YYEKEE (reference sequence).

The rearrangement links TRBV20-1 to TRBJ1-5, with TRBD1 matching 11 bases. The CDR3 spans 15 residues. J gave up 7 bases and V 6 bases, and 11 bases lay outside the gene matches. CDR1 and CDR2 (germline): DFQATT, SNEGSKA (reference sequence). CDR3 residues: CSAELGTGGEQPQHF. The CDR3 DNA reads TGCAGTGCAGAGCTCGGGACAGGGGGTGAACAGCCCCAGCATTTT.

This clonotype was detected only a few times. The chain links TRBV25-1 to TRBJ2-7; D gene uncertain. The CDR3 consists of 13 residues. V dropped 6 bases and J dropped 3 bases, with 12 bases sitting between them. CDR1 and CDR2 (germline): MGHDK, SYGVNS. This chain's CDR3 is CASSPAYGYEQYF. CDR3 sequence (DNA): TGTGCCAGCAGCCCAGCGTATGGCTACGAGCAGTACTTC.

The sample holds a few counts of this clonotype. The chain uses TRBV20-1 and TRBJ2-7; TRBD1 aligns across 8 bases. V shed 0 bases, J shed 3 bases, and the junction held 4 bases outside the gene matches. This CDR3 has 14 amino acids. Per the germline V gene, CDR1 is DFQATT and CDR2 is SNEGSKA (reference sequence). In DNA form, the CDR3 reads TGCAGTGCTAGAGATAGGACAGGGCACTACGAGCAGTACTTC. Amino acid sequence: CSARDRTGHYEQYF.

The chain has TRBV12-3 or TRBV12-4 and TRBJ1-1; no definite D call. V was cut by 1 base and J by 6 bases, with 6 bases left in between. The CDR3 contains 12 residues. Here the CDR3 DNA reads TGTGCCAGCAGTTTAGAAGTGTCTGAAGCTTTCTTT. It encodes CASSLEVSEAFF.

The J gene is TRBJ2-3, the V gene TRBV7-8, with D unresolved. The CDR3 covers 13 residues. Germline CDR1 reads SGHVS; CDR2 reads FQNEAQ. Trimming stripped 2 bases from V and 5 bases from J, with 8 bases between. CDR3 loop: CASSLSGIDTQYF. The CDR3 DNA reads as TGTGCCAGCAGCTTATCTGGGATAGATACGCAGTATTTT.

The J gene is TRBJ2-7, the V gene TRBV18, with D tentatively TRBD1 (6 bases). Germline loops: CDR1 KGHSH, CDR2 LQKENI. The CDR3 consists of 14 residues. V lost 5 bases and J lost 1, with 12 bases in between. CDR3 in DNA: TGTGCCAGCTCAACAACAGGGAAATCCTACGAGCAGTACTTC. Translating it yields CASSTTGKSYEQYF.

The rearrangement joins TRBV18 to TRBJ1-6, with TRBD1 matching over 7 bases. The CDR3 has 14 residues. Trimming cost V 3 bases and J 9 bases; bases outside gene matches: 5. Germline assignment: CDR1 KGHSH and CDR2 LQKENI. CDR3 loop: CASSPKTGSSPLHF. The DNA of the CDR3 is TGTGCCAGCTCACCGAAGACAGGGAGTTCACCCCTCCACTTT.

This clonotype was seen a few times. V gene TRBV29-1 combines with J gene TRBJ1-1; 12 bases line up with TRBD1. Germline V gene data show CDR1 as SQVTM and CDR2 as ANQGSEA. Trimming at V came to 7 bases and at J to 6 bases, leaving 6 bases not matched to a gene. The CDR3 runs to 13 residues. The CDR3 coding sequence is TGCAGCGCACCGGGACAGGGGGCATCTGAAGCTTTCTTT. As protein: CSAPGQGASEAFF.